One T cell receptor (beta chain) is described in this entry. Its cognate antigen has yet to be identified. Base quality data are lacking; no much larger clone is found one base away. The junction shows trimming of 6 bases on V and 4 bases on J, plus 9 bases between the germline ends. The germline V gene (reference sequence) gives CDR1 as DFQATT and CDR2 as SNEGSKA. CDR3 length: 11 amino acids, cysteine to phenylalanine. The kept DNA is CDR3 alone, 33 bases in frame from the first base. All of the isolated RNA was reverse transcribed with the High Capacity cDNA Reverse Transcription Kit, so expressed TCRB transcripts were sequenced. Deep immunoSEQ sequencing was performed on naive, central memory and regulatory T cell samples, with an average of roughly 4 million total reads per sample. After sorted cells were lysed in RLT buffer, RNA was extracted with DNase-treated RNeasy Micro or Mini kits, with the choice depending on cell number. To prevent cross-contamination, every cell subset was processed on its own, while patient and healthy donor samples were processed together. TCRB sequences were amplified from cDNA with the immunoSEQ multiplex PCR, producing 87-bp fragments spanning the CDR3 region. Sequencing of the amplicons was performed on the Illumina HiSeq platform. Per the authors' processing: PCR bias was computationally corrected using synthetic template baselines, reads within Hamming distance 2 were collapsed, and singletons that could not be merged were discarded. Reads were aligned against IMGT to assign V, D and J genes, CDR3 length and insertions or deletions at six rearrangement sites. Within each subset, clonotype counts were normalized to sorted cell number, after which true diversity and Gini coefficients were computed with the tcR R package. Repertoire sharing was quantified using the overlap coefficient calculated on TCRB nucleotide sequences. In its TCRdb copy, this immuneACCESS table keeps in-frame sequences only and misses some clones. Where compared with another copy, unresolved V genes explain less than half of these, and the others have no known cause. V and J calls and clone size are those listed in that table; D and trimming were worked out from the DNA. This sample comprises fewer than 110,000 clones, roughly 28% of them detected only once. The top ten clones comprise more than 0.45% of the sample.

This sample was included in a study of beta chain features in type 1 diabetes (dated by TCRdb to about 2018). About the study as a whole: Patients and healthy donors did not differ in mean age, gender distribution, total cell number or subset yield. A total of some 100,000,000 sorted cells were examined across all samples, and a strong correlation was observed between cell number per subset and RNA yield. In the study, TCRB repertoires of sorted circulating CD4+ T cell subsets from recently diagnosed type 1 diabetes patients were compared with those of matched healthy donors. Regulatory and stem cell-like memory subsets were isolated from only 8 patients and roughly eight healthy donors, whereas naive and central memory subsets came from all 30 or so donors.

What the research found in general, with its limitations: Patients with type 1 diabetes made fewer insertions and deleted more nucleotides at VDJ recombination sites, implying thymic rearrangement abnormalities. Naive, central memory and regulatory TCRB repertoires appeared to be more alike among patients than among healthy donors. Because the HLA sub-analyses included only small numbers of individuals, any influence of HLA type on TCRB rearrangement was left unresolved. A moderate but significant shortening of TCRB CDR3 length was observed in type 1 diabetes patients in all four CD4+ subsets. Shorter templates might have been favored by PCR, but patient and control samples were amplified and corrected together, so both groups would have been affected equally by any skew. Because cDNA rather than genomic DNA was sequenced, highly expressing activated cells could have been over-represented, although no difference in activation and CD3 levels was found between groups.

Each donor gave one peripheral blood draw, approximately 110 mL on average, collected into heparinised tubes. Naive, central memory, regulatory and stem cell-like memory CD4+ T cells were sorted on a BD FACSAria II using a panel including CD45RO, CCR7, CD25, CD127, CD95 and CD27. Every sorted population had a purity above 95%. Right away, PBMCs were isolated by Lymphoprep density gradient centrifugation and were stained directly, with no culture step. To minimize batch effects, samples were stained and sorted in pairs, one healthy donor with one patient per experiment. This TCR was sampled from a woman between 18 and 30 years old with type 1 diabetes. The sample comprised central memory CD4+ T cells from blood. This sequence uses TRBV20-1 and TRBJ1-2; a weak D assignment points to TRBD1 (6 bases agree). In nucleotides, the sequence is TGCAGTGCCCTGACAGGCTATGGCTACACCTTC. Translated, it reads CSALTGYGYTF.